Presented here are 19 T cell receptor beta chains from one specimen sequenced in a study of blood T cell repertoires in COVID-19. Method: immunoSEQ multiplex PCR; TCRdb's copy keeps in-frame clones and lacks some. Here the sample spans approximately 480,000 clones, approximately 89% being singletons. What was sequenced was peripheral blood. The receptors were gathered from a man younger than 35 with COVID-19, enrolled during active disease.

The genes are TRBV4-1 and TRBJ2-5, with D perhaps matching TRBD2 (6 bases). V dropped 1 base and J dropped 4 bases, with 13 bases sitting between them. Germline CDR1 reads MGHRA; CDR2 reads YSYEKL. The CDR3 runs 15 residues. CDR3 amino acids: CASSQALAPRETQYF. For the CDR3, the DNA is TGCGCCAGCAGCCAAGCACTAGCCCCACGAGAGACCCAGTACTTC.

The gene calls are TRBV2 and TRBJ1-2; weak D call: TRBD1 (6 bases). The V gene lost 7 bases and the J gene lost 2 bases, with 17 bases spanning the gap. Germline V gives CDR1 SNHLY, CDR2 FYNNEI. The CDR3 runs to 15 residues. This CDR3 is CASNTRDNHNYGYTF. The DNA for the CDR3 is TGTGCCAGCAATACCCGGGACAATCACAACTATGGCTACACCTTC.

This clone came up once. This chain connects TRBV5-6 to TRBJ2-5; D is possibly TRBD2 (5 bases). The CDR3 is 15 amino acids. Germline values: CDR1 SGHDT, CDR2 YYEEEE. Deletions cut 0 bases from V and 1 base from J, with 10 bases between. The CDR3: CASSLATGVQETQYF. The DNA for the CDR3 is TGTGCCAGCAGCTTGGCCACCGGGGTCCAAGAGACCCAGTACTTC.

The table lists this clone with a few counts. The genes are TRBV5-1 and TRBJ1-1, with TRBD1 matching over 10 bases. The CDR3 has 16 residues. V lost 0 bases and J lost 5; bases outside the gene matches: 7. The germline gives CDR1 SGHRS, CDR2 YFSETQ. As DNA, the CDR3 is TGCGCCAGCAGCTTGGACCGGGACAGGGGAACAACTGAAGCTTTCTTT. Translating it yields CASSLDRDRGTTEAFF.

The CDR3 DNA reads TGCGCCAGCAGCCAAAAACAGGGGTCCGCCTACAATGAGCAGTTCTTC. This codes for CASSQKQGSAYNEQFF. This rearrangement joins TRBV4-1 to TRBJ2-1; 7 bases are a match to TRBD1. From germline, CDR1 is MGHRA and CDR2 YSYEKL. The CDR3 covers 16 residues. Trimming cost V 2 bases and J 2 bases; bases outside gene matches: 6.

This clone was observed a handful of times. CDR3 residues: CASSLYENQPQHF. The DNA of the CDR3 is TGTGCCAGCAGTTTATATGAGAATCAGCCCCAGCATTTT. The chain employs TRBV12-3 or TRBV12-4 and TRBJ1-5, with D uncertain. The CDR3 length is 13 residues. Trimming left V 2 bases short and J 4 bases short, with 6 bases between.

This clone was counted a single time. This chain links TRBV2 with TRBJ1-6; 10 bases fit TRBD1. This CDR3 has 17 amino acids. From germline, CDR1 is SNHLY and CDR2 FYNNEI. Losses at the gene ends were 5 bases for V and 2 bases for J; bases not matched to a gene: 6. CDR3 in amino acids: CASSPRQGATYNSPLHF. The CDR3, as DNA: TGTGCCAGCAGTCCACGACAGGGGGCGACCTATAATTCACCCCTCCACTTT.

V usage is TRBV19 and J usage is TRBJ2-3, with a weak D call TRBD2 (6 bases). Trimming stripped 6 bases from V and 3 bases from J, with 13 bases between. The CDR3 runs 14 residues. Germline assignment: CDR1 LNHDA and CDR2 SQIVND (reference sequence). The CDR3 nucleotides read TGTGCCAGTAGGCCTTCGGGAGCAACAGATACGCAGTATTTT. Protein sequence: CASRPSGATDTQYF. Looking up the rest from reference TRBV19 and TRBJ2-3 gives the full variable domain: DGGITQSPKYLFRKEGQNVTLSCEQNLNHDAMYWYRQDPGQGLRLIYYSQIVNDFQKGDIAEGYSVSREKKESFPLTVTSAQKNPTAFYLCASRPSGATDTQYFGPGTRLTVL.

The CDR3 DNA is TGCGCCAGCAGCGTGGACTCTAGAAACTACTACAATGAGCAGTTCTTC. Protein product: CASSVDSRNYYNEQFF. The rearrangement joins TRBV5-1 to TRBJ2-1; the D gene is possibly TRBD2 (5 bases). The germline CDR1 and CDR2 sequences are SGHRS and YFSETQ. This CDR3 has 16 amino acids. With 4 bases removed from V and 3 bases from J, the gap between germline ends came to 17 bases.

This clone was detected only once. The chain recombines TRBV5-1 with TRBJ1-1; TRBD1 is a possible D gene (6 bases). CDR3 size: 15 residues. Germline CDR1 SGHRS, CDR2 YFSETQ. The V and J ends lost 3 bases and 4 bases respectively, with 16 bases between them. CDR3 in DNA: TGCGCCAGCAGCTGGGTTACAGGGTCAGGCACTGAAGCTTTCTTT. Protein: CASSWVTGSGTEAFF.

This sequence joins TRBV6-1 and TRBJ1-5; 11 bases agree with TRBD1. Germline V CDR1 and CDR2: MNHNS, SASEGT. The length of the CDR3 is 15 residues. V lost 1 base to trimming and J lost 5 bases; unmatched junction nucleotides: 1. The DNA of the CDR3 is TGTGCCAGCAGTGAAGGGACAGGGGGCCATCAGCCCCAGCATTTT. It is translated as CASSEGTGGHQPQHF.

The chain links TRBV5-1 to TRBJ1-4; 7 bases align to TRBD1. The CDR3 is 13 residues long. The V segment lost 4 bases and the J segment 11 bases; nucleotides outside the gene matches: 8. Germline CDR1 and CDR2: SGHRS and YFSETQ. Written as DNA, the CDR3 is TGCGCCAGCAGCATCCGGGACAGCAAGAAACTGTTTTTT. This sequence encodes CASSIRDSKKLFF.

The sample holds one count of this clone. The rearrangement joins TRBV4-1 to TRBJ1-1; 12 nucleotides align to TRBD1. The CDR3 runs 17 residues. The V gene's germline CDR1 is MGHRA and CDR2 YSYEKL. J was trimmed by 6 bases and V by 2 bases; bases with no gene match: 10. The CDR3 loop is CASSQMLGTGGEPEAFF. The DNA for the CDR3 is TGCGCCAGCAGCCAAATGCTCGGGACAGGGGGCGAGCCTGAAGCTTTCTTT.

This rearrangement joins TRBV3-1 (or the pseudogene TRBV3-2) to TRBJ1-1; D remains ambiguous. Germline V CDR1 and CDR2: LGHDT, YNNKEL (reference sequence). The CDR3 is made up of 12 amino acids. Trimming removed 1 base at V and 3 bases at J, with 3 bases between. CDR3 amino acids: CASSQVDTEAFF. In DNA form, the CDR3 reads TGTGCCAGCAGCCAAGTAGACACTGAAGCTTTCTTT.

The rearrangement uses TRBV7-2 and TRBJ2-7; maybe TRBD2 (7 bases). Trimming removed 5 bases from V and 1 base from J, with 15 bases in between. CDR1 is SGHTA and CDR2 is FQGNSA in the germline V gene. This CDR3 has 15 amino acids. CDR3 DNA sequence: TGTGCCAGCAGCCTTGGGGGGGGCCTGTCCTACGAGCAGTACTTC. This gives the protein CASSLGGGLSYEQYF. Complete variable domain (other parts from reference TRBV7-2 and TRBJ2-7): GAGVSQSPSNKVTEKGKDVELRCDPISGHTALYWYRQSLGQGLEFLIYFQGNSAPDKSGLPSDRFSAERTGGSVSTLTIQRTQQEDSAVYLCASSLGGGLSYEQYFGPGTRLTVT.

This rearrangement joins TRBV5-4 to TRBJ2-7, with TRBD1 identical over 8 bases. CDR3 length: 15 amino acids. The trim removed 3 bases at V and 0 bases at J, leaving 5 bases unmatched. Germline-derived CDR1 and CDR2 are SGHNT and YYREEE (reference sequence). The CDR3 protein is CASSSTGGASYEQYF. The CDR3 DNA follows: TGTGCCAGCAGCTCCACAGGGGGAGCCTCCTACGAGCAGTACTTC.

This clone was observed a few times. The chain has TRBV2 and TRBJ1-5, with D perhaps TRBD1 (5 bases). The V end lost 6 bases, the J end lost 2 bases, and 8 bases lay between the germline ends. The CDR3 length is 13 residues. CDR1 is SNHLY, CDR2 FYNNEI, per germline. CDR3: CASRVQGNQPQHF. CDR3 coding DNA: TGTGCCAGCAGGGTACAGGGCAATCAGCCCCAGCATTTT.

The chain recombines TRBV18 with TRBJ2-2; 14 nucleotides align to TRBD2. V trimming: 5 bases; J trimming: 6 bases; junction bases outside the gene matches: 5. The CDR3 loop spans 16 amino acids. Germline CDR1 reads KGHSH; CDR2 reads LQKENI. Written as DNA, the CDR3 is TGTGCCAGCTCATCGGGACTAGCGGGAGATGCCGGGGAGCTGTTTTTT. It translates to CASSSGLAGDAGELFF.

The chain recombines TRBV5-4 with TRBJ1-2; TRBD1 matches at 11 bases. The junction had 11 bases not matched to a gene; V was cut back by 6 bases and J by 4 bases. The CDR3 sequence is 16 residues long. CDR1 SGHNT and CDR2 YYREEE come from the germline V gene (reference sequence). The DNA of the CDR3 is TGTGCCAGCACCCTAGGGACAGGGGGTGTCGGCTATGGCTACACCTTC. This translates into CASTLGTGGVGYGYTF.